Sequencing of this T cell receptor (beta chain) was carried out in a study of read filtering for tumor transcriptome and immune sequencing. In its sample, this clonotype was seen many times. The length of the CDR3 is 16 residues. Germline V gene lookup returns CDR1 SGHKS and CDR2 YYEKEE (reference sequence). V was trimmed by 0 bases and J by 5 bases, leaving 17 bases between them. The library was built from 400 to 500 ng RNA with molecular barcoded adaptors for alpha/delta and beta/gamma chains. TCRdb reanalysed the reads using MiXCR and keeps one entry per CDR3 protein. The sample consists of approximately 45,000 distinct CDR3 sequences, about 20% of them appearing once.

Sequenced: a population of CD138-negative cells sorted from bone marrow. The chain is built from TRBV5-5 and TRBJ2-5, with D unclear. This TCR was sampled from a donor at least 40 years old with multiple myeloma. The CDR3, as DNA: TGTGCCAGCAGCTTGGAGACCCACCCGACGCTTGAGACCCAGTACTTC. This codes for CASSLETHPTLETQYF.